This T cell receptor beta chain was found in a study of cytotoxic CD8 clonotypes in ibrutinib-treated CLL. Concerning this clone: Its antigen is unknown.

Assay used: immunoSEQ multiplex PCR; TCRdb lists only in-frame clones, some missing. The table has 95,000 to 100,000 clones, roughly 80% seen once; the top ten hold less than 35%. The CDR3 extends over 14 amino acids. V was pared by 5 bases and J by 9 bases, with 14 bases between. Germline CDR1 reads SGHAT; CDR2 reads FQDESV (reference sequence). Study outcomes and limitations: Elevated clonality accompanied ibrutinib response, with a return toward baseline values at progression.

The chain uses TRBV11-1 and TRBJ1-6, with D perhaps matching TRBD1 (5 bases). The sequenced sample was PBMCs, obtained after 12 months of ibrutinib treatment. The TCR comes from a human donor with chronic lymphocytic leukemia. The CDR3 spells CASSLGSGGSPLHF. Here the CDR3 DNA reads TGTGCCAGCAGCCTAGGGTCGGGGGGTTCACCCCTCCACTTT.